This T cell receptor beta chain derives from a study of blood T cells in healthy people across ages. The CDR3 is 15 amino acids. Trimming cost V 1 base and J 7 bases, with 14 bases left between them. Germline lookup yields CDR1 SGHTA and CDR2 FQGNSA. Study-level findings and limits: Diversity estimates drawn from one million T cells were deemed underestimates. Donor CMV status was unknown, possibly confounding expanded clonotype changes. Per million T cells, TCR beta diversity dropped about linearly as age rose.

Primers used in a second PCR of about 6 to 12 cycles were a sample-barcoded 5' primer and a J-beta primer mix. Every single cDNA molecule received a tag from a template-switch adaptor with 12 random nucleotides. MiXCR was run by TCRdb on the 5' RACE reads, yielding one entry per CDR3 protein. The sample lists hundreds of thousands of distinct CDR3 sequences, around 50% occurring once. Details on this clonotype: Its matching antigen is unknown.

What was sequenced was blood. This receptor was obtained from a middle-aged man in good health. V gene TRBV7-2 combines with J gene TRBJ2-1; D might be TRBD1 (6 bases). DNA of the CDR3: TGTGCCAGCAGCTTAGAGGGAATTCAGGGGAATGAGCAGTTCTTC. Protein: CASSLEGIQGNEQFF.